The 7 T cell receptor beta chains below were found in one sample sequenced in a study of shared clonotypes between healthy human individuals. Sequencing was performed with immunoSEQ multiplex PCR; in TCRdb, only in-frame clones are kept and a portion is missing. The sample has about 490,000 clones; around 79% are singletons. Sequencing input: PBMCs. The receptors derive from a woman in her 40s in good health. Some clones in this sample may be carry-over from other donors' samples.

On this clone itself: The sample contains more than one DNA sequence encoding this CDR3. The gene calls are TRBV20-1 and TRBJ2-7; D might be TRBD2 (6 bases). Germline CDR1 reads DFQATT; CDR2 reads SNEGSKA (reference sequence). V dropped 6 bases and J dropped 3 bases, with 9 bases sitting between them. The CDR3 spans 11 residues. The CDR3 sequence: CSARDFYEQYF. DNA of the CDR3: TGCAGTGCCAGGGACTTCTACGAGCAGTACTTC.

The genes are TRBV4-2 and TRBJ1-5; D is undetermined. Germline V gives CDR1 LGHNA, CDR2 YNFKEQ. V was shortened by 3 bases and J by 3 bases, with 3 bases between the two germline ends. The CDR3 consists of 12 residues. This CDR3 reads CASSQSNQPQHF. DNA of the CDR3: TGTGCCAGCAGCCAGTCCAATCAGCCCCAGCATTTT.

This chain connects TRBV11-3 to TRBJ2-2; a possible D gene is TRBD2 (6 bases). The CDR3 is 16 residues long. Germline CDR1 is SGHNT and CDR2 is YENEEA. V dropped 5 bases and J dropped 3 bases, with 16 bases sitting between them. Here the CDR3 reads CASSLSGLAHTGELFF. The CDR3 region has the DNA TGTGCCAGCAGCCTCTCCGGGCTAGCGCACACCGGGGAGCTGTTTTTT. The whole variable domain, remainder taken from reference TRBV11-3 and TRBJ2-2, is EAGVVQSPRYKIIEKKQPVAFWCNPISGHNTLYWYLQNLGQGPELLIRYENEEAVDDSQLPKDRFSAERLKGVDSTLKIQPAELGDSAVYLCASSLSGLAHTGELFFGEGSRLTVL.

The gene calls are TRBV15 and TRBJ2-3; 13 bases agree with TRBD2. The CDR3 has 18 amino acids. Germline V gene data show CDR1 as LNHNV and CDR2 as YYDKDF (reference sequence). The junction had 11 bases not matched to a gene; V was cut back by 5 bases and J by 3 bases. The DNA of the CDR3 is TGTGCCACCAGCGGAACTAGCGGGAGGGCCGTGAGAACAGATACGCAGTATTTT. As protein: CATSGTSGRAVRTDTQYF.

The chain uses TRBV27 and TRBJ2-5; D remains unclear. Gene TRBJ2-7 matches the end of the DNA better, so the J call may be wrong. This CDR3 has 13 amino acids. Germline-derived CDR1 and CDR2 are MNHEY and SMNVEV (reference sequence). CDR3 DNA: TGTGCCAGCAGTTCCATGGATTCCTACGAGCAGTACTTC. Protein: CASSSMDSYEQYF.

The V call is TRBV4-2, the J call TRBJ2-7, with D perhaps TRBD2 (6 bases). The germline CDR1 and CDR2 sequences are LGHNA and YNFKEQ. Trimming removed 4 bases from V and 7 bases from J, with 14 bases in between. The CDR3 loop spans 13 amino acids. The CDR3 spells CASSRGLAQEQYF. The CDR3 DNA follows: TGTGCCAGCAGCCGGGGCCTAGCGCAGGAGCAGTACTTC.

CDR3 DNA sequence: TGTGCCAGCAGCCCACAGGGGGAGTACCAAGAGACCCAGTACTTC. This translates into CASSPQGEYQETQYF. V gene TRBV7-9 combines with J gene TRBJ2-5; 8 nucleotides match TRBD1. Germline CDR1 and CDR2: SEHNR and FQNEAQ (reference sequence). V was clipped by 5 bases and J by 0 bases; unmatched bases: 5. The CDR3 runs 15 residues.